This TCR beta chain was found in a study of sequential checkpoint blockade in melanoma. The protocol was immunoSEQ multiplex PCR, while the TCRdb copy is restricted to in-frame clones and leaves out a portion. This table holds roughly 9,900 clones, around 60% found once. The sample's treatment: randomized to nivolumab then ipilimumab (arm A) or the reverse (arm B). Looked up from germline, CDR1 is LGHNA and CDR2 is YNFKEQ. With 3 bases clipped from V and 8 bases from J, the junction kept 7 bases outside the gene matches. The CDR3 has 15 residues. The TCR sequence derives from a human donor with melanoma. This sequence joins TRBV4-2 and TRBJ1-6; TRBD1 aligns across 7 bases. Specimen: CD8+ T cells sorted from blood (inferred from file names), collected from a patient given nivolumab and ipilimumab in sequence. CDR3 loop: CASSHPVRGDSPLHF. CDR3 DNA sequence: TGTGCCAGCAGCCACCCGGTCAGGGGGGATTCACCCCTCCACTTT.